Listed below are T cell receptor beta chains from one sample, sequenced in a study of cytomegalovirus exposure and HLA in healthy donors. Clones were read by immunoSEQ multiplex PCR, and TCRdb kept only the in-frame ones, dropping some. The sample records around 100,000 clones, around 83% being singletons. Sequenced sample: PBMCs. The receptors here all came from a man aged 25 to 45 in good health and CMV-seropositive. Each CDR3 is given with its conserved first and last residue. The order of the fields is V gene, clone size, D gene, J gene, CDR3 DNA, CDR3 protein. A D gene is named only where the DNA matches it firmly. Clone size is not always given. Where it is, it says once, few, many or a class for expanded clones.

TRBV5-1,-,TRBD2,TRBJ2-2,TGCGCCAGCAGCCCTGGGGGGGGGAGAACTAGCGGGAGGAACACCGGGGAGCTGTTTTTT,CASSPGGGRTSGRNTGELFF
TRBV5-1,-,TRBD1,TRBJ1-2,TGCGCCAGCAGCTTGGACGCTGGACAGGGGGATGGCTACACCTTC,CASSLDAGQGDGYTF
TRBV29-1,-,TRBD2,TRBJ2-2,TGCAGCGTAGCTAGCGGGGGGGCCAACGGGGAGCTGTTTTTT,CSVASGGANGELFF
TRBV11-2,-,TRBD1,TRBJ1-1,TGTGCCAGCAGCTTAGAGAGCAGGGGGCGAGTTGAAGCTTTCTTT,CASSLESRGRVEAFF
TRBV10-2,-,-,TRBJ1-1,TGCGCCAGCAGCGATGACAGCGTTGAAGCTTTCTTT,CASSDDSVEAFF
TRBV7-8,-,TRBD1,TRBJ1-6,TGTGCCAGCAGCTCTCAGGGGGACAATTCACCCCTCCACTTT,CASSSQGDNSPLHF
TRBV19,-,-,TRBJ2-7,TGTGCCAGTAGTGGGGGGACCTCCGCCTACGAGCAGTACTTC,CASSGGTSAYEQYF
TRBV5-1,-,TRBD2,TRBJ2-2,TGCGCCAGCAGCCCCTGGACTAGCGGGGGGGCCGGCGGGGAGCTGTTTTTT,CASSPWTSGGAGGELFF
TRBV5-1,-,-,TRBJ2-2,TGCGCCAGCAGCTTGGGGGGCTCCAACACCGGGGAGCTGTTTTTT,CASSLGGSNTGELFF
TRBV5-1,-,-,TRBJ2-3,TGCGCCAGCAGCTTGGGATTGGTCGTCGGTACGCAGTATTTT,CASSLGLVVGTQYF
TRBV10-3,-,TRBD2,TRBJ2-3,TGTGCCATCAGTGAGTCTCGCCGCCAGCGAGCGGGGGCCACAGATACGCAGTATTTT,CAISESRRQRAGATDTQYF
TRBV7-9,once,-,TRBJ1-1,TGTGCCAGCAGCTTTAGACCGGCTAGCGCTGAAGCTTTCTTT,CASSFRPASAEAFF
TRBV9,-,-,TRBJ2-1,TGTGCCAGCAGCGTGGGGGGGCGAGGGGTGAATGAGCAGTTCTTC,CASSVGGRGVNEQFF
TRBV11-1,-,-,TRBJ1-5,TGTGCCAGCAGCCCCGATGCGCATCAACCCCAGCATTTT,CASSPDAHQPQHF